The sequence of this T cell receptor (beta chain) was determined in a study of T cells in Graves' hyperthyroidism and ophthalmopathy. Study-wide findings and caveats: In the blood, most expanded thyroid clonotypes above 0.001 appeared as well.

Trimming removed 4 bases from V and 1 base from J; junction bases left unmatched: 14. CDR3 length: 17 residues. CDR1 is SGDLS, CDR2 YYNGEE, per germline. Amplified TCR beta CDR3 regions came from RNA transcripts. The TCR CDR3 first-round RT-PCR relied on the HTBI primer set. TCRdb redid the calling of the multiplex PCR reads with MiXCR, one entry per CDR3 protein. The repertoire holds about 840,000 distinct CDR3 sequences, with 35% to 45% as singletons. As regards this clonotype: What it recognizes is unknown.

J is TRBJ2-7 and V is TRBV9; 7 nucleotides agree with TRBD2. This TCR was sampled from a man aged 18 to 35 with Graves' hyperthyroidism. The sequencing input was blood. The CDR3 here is CASSWTNGGSLSYEQYF. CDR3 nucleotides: TGTGCCAGCAGCTGGACAAATGGCGGGAGTCTTTCCTACGAGCAGTACTTC.